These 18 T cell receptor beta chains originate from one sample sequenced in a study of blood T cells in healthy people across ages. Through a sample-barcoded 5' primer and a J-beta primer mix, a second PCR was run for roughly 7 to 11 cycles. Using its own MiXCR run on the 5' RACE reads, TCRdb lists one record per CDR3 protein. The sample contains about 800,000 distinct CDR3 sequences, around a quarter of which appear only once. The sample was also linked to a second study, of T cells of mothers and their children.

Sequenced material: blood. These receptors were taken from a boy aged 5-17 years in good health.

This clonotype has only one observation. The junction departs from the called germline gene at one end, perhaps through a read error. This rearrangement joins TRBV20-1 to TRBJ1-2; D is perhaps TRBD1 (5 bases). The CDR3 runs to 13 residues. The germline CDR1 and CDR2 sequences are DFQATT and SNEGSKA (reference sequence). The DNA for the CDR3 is TGCAGTGCCCCAAGGGGAATTGGCTATAGCTACACCTTC. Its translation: CSAPRGIGYSYTF.

This CDR3 is CASSRTAGGRETQYF. In nucleotides, the CDR3 is TGTGCCAGCAGTCGCACGGCCGGGGGCAGGGAGACCCAGTACTTC. This sequence joins TRBV2 and TRBJ2-5; the D gene could be TRBD1 or TRBD2 (6 bases each). Germline V gene lookup returns CDR1 SNHLY and CDR2 FYNNEI. V gave up 5 bases and J gave up 5 bases, with 18 bases separating them. The CDR3 loop spans 15 amino acids.

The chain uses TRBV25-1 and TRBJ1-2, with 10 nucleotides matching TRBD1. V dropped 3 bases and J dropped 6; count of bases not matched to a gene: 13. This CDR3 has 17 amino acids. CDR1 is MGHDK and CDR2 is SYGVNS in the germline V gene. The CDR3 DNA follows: TGTGCCAGCAGTGATCCCGGGGACAGGGGACGCGGGAATGGCTACACCTTC. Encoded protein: CASSDPGDRGRGNGYTF.

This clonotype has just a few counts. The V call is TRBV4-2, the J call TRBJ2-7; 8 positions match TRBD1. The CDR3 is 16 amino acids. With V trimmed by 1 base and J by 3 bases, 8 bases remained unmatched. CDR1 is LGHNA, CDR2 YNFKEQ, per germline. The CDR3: CASSQATGQDIYEQYF. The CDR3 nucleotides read TGTGCCAGCAGCCAAGCTACGGGACAGGACATCTACGAGCAGTACTTC.

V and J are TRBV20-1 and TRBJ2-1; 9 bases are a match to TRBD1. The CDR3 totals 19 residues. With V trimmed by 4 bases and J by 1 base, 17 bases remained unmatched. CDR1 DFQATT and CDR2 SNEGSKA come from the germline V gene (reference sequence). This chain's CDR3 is CSATTEDRGPGLSYNEQFF. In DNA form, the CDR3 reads TGCAGTGCTACGACCGAGGACAGGGGACCGGGACTGTCCTACAATGAGCAGTTCTTC.

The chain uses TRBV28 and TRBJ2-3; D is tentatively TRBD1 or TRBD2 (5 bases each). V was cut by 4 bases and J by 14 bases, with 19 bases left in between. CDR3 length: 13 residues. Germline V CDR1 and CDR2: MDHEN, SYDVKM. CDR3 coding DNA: TGTGCCAGCAGTTGGGGACGGGTTAAAAGAGGGTATTTT. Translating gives CASSWGRVKRGYF.

The CDR3 DNA reads TGTGCCAGCAAGAAGATTCCTGGCACAGATACGCAGTATTTT. This translates into CASKKIPGTDTQYF. The V and J genes are TRBV7-6 and TRBJ2-3; no clear D gene. Looked up from germline, CDR1 is SGHVS and CDR2 is FNYEAQ. The CDR3 runs to 14 residues. The V and J ends lost 7 bases and 1 base respectively, with 12 bases between them. The complete variable domain, with remaining parts taken from reference TRBV7-6 and TRBJ2-3, reads GAGVSQSPRYKVTKRGQDVALRCDPISGHVSLYWYRQALGQGPEFLTYFNYEAQQDKSGLPNDRFSAERPEGSISTLTIQRTEQRDSAMYRCASKKIPGTDTQYFGPGTRLTVL.

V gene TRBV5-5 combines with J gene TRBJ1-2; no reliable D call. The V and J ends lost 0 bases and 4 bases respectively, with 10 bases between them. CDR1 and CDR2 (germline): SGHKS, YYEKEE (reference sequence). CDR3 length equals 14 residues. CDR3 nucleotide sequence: TGTGCCAGCAGCTTGGGTGAGGCAGCCTATGGCTACACCTTC. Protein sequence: CASSLGEAAYGYTF.

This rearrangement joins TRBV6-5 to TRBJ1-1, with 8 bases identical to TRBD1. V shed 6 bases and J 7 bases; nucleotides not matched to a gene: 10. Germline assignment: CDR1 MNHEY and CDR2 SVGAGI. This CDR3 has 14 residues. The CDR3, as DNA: TGTGCCAGCAGAAGGTCACAGGGGGTCGGTGAAGCTTTCTTT. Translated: CASRRSQGVGEAFF.

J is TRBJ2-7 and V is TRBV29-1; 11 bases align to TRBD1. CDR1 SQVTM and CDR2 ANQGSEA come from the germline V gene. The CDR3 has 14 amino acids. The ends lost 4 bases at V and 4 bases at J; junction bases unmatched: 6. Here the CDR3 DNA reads TGCAGCGTTGGGGACAGGGGGGGGACTTACGAGCAGTACTTC. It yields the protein CSVGDRGGTYEQYF.

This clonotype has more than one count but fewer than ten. CDR3 coding DNA: TGTGCCAGCAGTTTAATTGCTGGGGGAGGGACCCAGTACTTC. Translated: CASSLIAGGGTQYF. The chain uses TRBV27 and TRBJ2-5, with D possibly matching TRBD2 (6 bases). This CDR3 has 14 residues. Looked up from germline, CDR1 is MNHEY and CDR2 is SMNVEV (reference sequence). The germline V and J ends were trimmed by 2 bases and 7 bases, with 14 bases remaining between them.

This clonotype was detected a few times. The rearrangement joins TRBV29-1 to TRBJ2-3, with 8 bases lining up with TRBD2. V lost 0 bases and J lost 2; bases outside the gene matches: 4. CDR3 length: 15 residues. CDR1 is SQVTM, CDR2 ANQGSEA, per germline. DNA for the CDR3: TGCAGCGTTGAAGATCAGCGGGGGAACACAGATACGCAGTATTTT. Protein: CSVEDQRGNTDTQYF.

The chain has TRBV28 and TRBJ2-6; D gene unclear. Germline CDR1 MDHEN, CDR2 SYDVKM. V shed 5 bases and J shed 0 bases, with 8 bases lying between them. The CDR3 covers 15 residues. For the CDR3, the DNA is TGTGCCAGCAGTACCTATGGCTCTGGGGCCAACGTCCTGACTTTC. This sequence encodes CASSTYGSGANVLTF.

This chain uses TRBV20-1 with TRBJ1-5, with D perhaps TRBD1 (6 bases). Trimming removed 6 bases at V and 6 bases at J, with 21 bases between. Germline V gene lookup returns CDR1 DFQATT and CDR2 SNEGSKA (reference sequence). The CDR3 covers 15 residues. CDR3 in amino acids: CSASRNLGAGQPQHF. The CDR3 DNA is TGCAGTGCCAGTAGGAATTTGGGGGCAGGTCAGCCCCAGCATTTT.

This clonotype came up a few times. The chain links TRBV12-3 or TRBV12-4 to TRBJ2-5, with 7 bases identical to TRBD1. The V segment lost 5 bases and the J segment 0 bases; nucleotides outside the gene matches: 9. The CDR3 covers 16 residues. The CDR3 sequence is CASSPRQGPYQETQYF. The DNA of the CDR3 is TGTGCCAGCAGTCCCCGACAGGGTCCGTACCAAGAGACCCAGTACTTC.

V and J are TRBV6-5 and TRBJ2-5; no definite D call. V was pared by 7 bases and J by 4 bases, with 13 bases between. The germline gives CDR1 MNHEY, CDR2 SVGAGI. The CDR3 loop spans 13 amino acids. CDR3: CASTLGPGETQYF. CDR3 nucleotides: TGTGCCAGCACTCTAGGGCCGGGAGAGACCCAGTACTTC.

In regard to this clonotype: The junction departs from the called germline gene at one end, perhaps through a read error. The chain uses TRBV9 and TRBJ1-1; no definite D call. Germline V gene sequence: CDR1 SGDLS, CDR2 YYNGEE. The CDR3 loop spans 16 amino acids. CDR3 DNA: TGTGCCAGCAGCTCAGTCGGGGAGAAAGCGAACGCTGAAGCTTTCTTT. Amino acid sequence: CASSSVGEKANAEAFF.

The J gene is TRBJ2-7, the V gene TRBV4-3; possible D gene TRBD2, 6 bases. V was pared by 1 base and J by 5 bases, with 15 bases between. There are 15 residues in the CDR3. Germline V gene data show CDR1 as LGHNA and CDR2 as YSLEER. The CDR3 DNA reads TGCGCCAGCAGCCAAGGTCGGGCAGGGAGGAACGAGCAGTACTTC. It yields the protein CASSQGRAGRNEQYF.